A selection of T cell receptor beta chains follows, all from one sample in a study of identical twins. TCRdb ran MiXCR on the 5' RACE reads and lists one entry per CDR3 protein. The sample has about 520,000 distinct CDR3 sequences, 22% seen once. This sample was also put to use in a study of T cells expressing NK-cell markers.

The sequencing input was CD4+ T cells sorted from blood. These receptor sequences come from a woman aged 18-29 years in good health. Each CDR3 is given with its conserved first and last residue. The order of the fields is V gene, J gene, D gene, clone size, CDR3 DNA, CDR3 protein. D genes are given only for firm matches. Clone sizes are given selectively: once, few, many, or a class where the clone is expanded.

v_gene: TRBV5-1; j_gene: TRBJ2-7; d_gene: -; abundance: few; CDR3nt: TGCGCCAGCAGCGCCCGGACGGGAACCTACGAGCAGTACTTC; CDR3aa: CASSARTGTYEQYF
v_gene: TRBV2; j_gene: TRBJ2-7; d_gene: -; abundance: -; CDR3nt: TGTGCCAGCAGGGACAACGGGGTGATCGGGCAGTACTTC; CDR3aa: CASRDNGVIGQYF
v_gene: TRBV20-1; j_gene: TRBJ2-7; d_gene: TRBD1; abundance: -; CDR3nt: TGCAGTGCTAGCCGGGACAGGGGGCTAGAAGAGCAGTACTTC; CDR3aa: CSASRDRGLEEQYF
v_gene: TRBV6-1; j_gene: TRBJ2-1; d_gene: -; abundance: few; CDR3nt: TGTGCCAGCAGGACTAGCTCCTACAATGAGCAGTTCTTC; CDR3aa: CASRTSSYNEQFF
v_gene: TRBV29-1; j_gene: TRBJ1-2; d_gene: -; abundance: -; CDR3nt: TGCAGCGTGACGGCCGTGGGGCGGACGAACTATGGCTACACCTTC; CDR3aa: CSVTAVGRTNYGYTF
v_gene: TRBV20-1; j_gene: TRBJ2-1; d_gene: TRBD1; abundance: few; CDR3nt: TGCAGTGCTGAGGGCCAGGGGGCCGCAAATGAGCAGTTCTTC; CDR3aa: CSAEGQGAANEQFF
v_gene: TRBV7-8; j_gene: TRBJ2-1; d_gene: -; abundance: -; CDR3nt: TGTGCCAGCAGCCGAAGGGAGGACTTGTACAATGAGCAGTTCTTC; CDR3aa: CASSRREDLYNEQFF
v_gene: TRBV6-5; j_gene: TRBJ1-1; d_gene: -; abundance: once; CDR3nt: TGTGCCAGCAGTTACGGGCGGGAGAACACTGAAGCTTTCTTT; CDR3aa: CASSYGRENTEAFF
v_gene: TRBV5-1; j_gene: TRBJ1-4; d_gene: -; abundance: few; CDR3nt: TGCGCCAGCAGCTGGGCAACTAATGAAAAACTGTTTTTT; CDR3aa: CASSWATNEKLFF
v_gene: TRBV11-2; j_gene: TRBJ2-1; d_gene: TRBD2; abundance: -; CDR3nt: TGTGCCAGCACCCGGACTAGCGGGAGCCAACTTAGCTCCTACAATGAGCAGTTCTTC; CDR3aa: CASTRTSGSQLSSYNEQFF
v_gene: TRBV5-1; j_gene: TRBJ2-1; d_gene: -; abundance: -; CDR3nt: TGCGCCAGCCGCTTGGGACTCCTGAATGAGCAGTTCTTC; CDR3aa: CASRLGLLNEQFF
v_gene: TRBV6-4; j_gene: TRBJ2-3; d_gene: -; abundance: few; CDR3nt: TGTGCCAGCAGTGACTCGAAAAGCGGATACACAGATACGCAGTATTTT; CDR3aa: CASSDSKSGYTDTQYF
v_gene: TRBV24-1; j_gene: TRBJ2-5; d_gene: -; abundance: many; CDR3nt: TGTGCCACCAGTGATCCTTCACGAGAGACCCAGTACTTC; CDR3aa: CATSDPSRETQYF
v_gene: TRBV20-1; j_gene: TRBJ2-5; d_gene: TRBD2; abundance: few; CDR3nt: TGCAGTGCTAGACCTCTAGCGGGGGCGGGGGAGACCCAGTACTTC; CDR3aa: CSARPLAGAGETQYF
v_gene: TRBV5-5; j_gene: TRBJ1-2; d_gene: -; abundance: once; CDR3nt: TGTGCCAGCAGCCCTCGGGACAACTATGGCTACACCTTC; CDR3aa: CASSPRDNYGYTF
v_gene: TRBV12-3/TRBV12-4; j_gene: TRBJ1-2; d_gene: -; abundance: -; CDR3nt: TGTGCCAGCAGGTTGAGTACGGGGGAATCTTATGGCTACACCTTC; CDR3aa: CASRLSTGESYGYTF
v_gene: TRBV5-1; j_gene: TRBJ2-7; d_gene: -; abundance: -; CDR3nt: TGCGCCAGCAGCTTGGAGGGGCCCATCCTCTACGAGCAGTACTTC; CDR3aa: CASSLEGPILYEQYF
v_gene: TRBV5-1; j_gene: TRBJ1-3; d_gene: -; abundance: few; CDR3nt: TGCGCCAGCAGCGGTGGGGTTTTCTCTGGAAACACCATATATTTT; CDR3aa: CASSGGVFSGNTIYF
v_gene: TRBV10-2; j_gene: TRBJ2-5; d_gene: -; abundance: -; CDR3nt: TGCGCCAGCAGTGAGTCCCTGGGGGGAGAGACCCAGTACTTC; CDR3aa: CASSESLGGETQYF
v_gene: TRBV5-1; j_gene: TRBJ1-1; d_gene: -; abundance: -; CDR3nt: TGCGCCAGCAGCTTGGCAGTTGGGGGTCGTAAGACTGAAGCTTTCTTT; CDR3aa: CASSLAVGGRKTEAFF
v_gene: TRBV6-5; j_gene: TRBJ1-1; d_gene: -; abundance: few; CDR3nt: TGTGCCAGCAGTTACGCGCAGAAAGCTTTCTTT; CDR3aa: CASSYAQKAFF
v_gene: TRBV4-3; j_gene: TRBJ2-3; d_gene: -; abundance: few; CDR3nt: TGCGCCAGCAGCCAATATAGAAACAGAGGAAAAAGCACAGATACGCAGTATTTT; CDR3aa: CASSQYRNRGKSTDTQYF
v_gene: TRBV7-9; j_gene: TRBJ2-3; d_gene: -; abundance: many; CDR3nt: TGTGCCAGCAGCTTAGTTGCCGATACGCAGTATTTT; CDR3aa: CASSLVADTQYF
v_gene: TRBV21-1; j_gene: TRBJ2-7; d_gene: -; abundance: once; CDR3nt: TGTGCCAGCAGCACCGAGGGGGGTTCCTACGAGCAGTACTTC; CDR3aa: CASSTEGGSYEQYF
v_gene: TRBV5-4; j_gene: TRBJ2-1; d_gene: -; abundance: few; CDR3nt: TGTGCCAGCCGGGACCAGCAAATTGCAAGGCAGTTCTTC; CDR3aa: CASRDQQIARQFF
v_gene: TRBV27; j_gene: TRBJ2-5; d_gene: TRBD2; abundance: -; CDR3nt: TGTGCCAGCACGCCCTGGAGCGGGAGTGCGGGGGAGACCCAGTACTTC; CDR3aa: CASTPWSGSAGETQYF